Listed below are T cell receptor beta chains from one sample, sequenced in a study of blood T cell repertoires in COVID-19. The assay was immunoSEQ multiplex PCR, and TCRdb's table has in-frame clones only and misses some. The sample holds approximately 140,000 clones; about 85% are singletons and the top ten take roughly 9%. What was sequenced was peripheral blood. Every receptor here comes from a man in his forties with active or convalescent COVID-19. CDR3s include the opening cysteine and the closing phenylalanine or tryptophan. D genes are given only for firm matches. Clone size is stated in some rows and not others, as once, few, many or a class when expanded.

TRBJ2-2,TRBV7-3,few,NA,TGTGCCAGCAGCCCTTTAACCGGGGAGCTGTTTTTT,CASSPLTGELFF
TRBJ1-1,TRBV5-1,NA,TRBD1,TGCGCCAGCAGCATGGGACAGACCCTTAACACTGAAGCTTTCTTT,CASSMGQTLNTEAFF
TRBJ1-2,TRBV7-9,medium-sized,NA,TGTGCCAGCAGCTTAGGAGGACTCGGAGCAGGCGGCTACACCTTC,CASSLGGLGAGGYTF
TRBJ2-5,TRBV7-2,NA,NA,TGTGCCAGCAGCTTAGGAGGGCTAGCTTCTCAAGAGACCCAGTACTTC,CASSLGGLASQETQYF
TRBJ2-3,TRBV10-3,once,TRBD2,TGTGCCACAACGATCAGCGGGGGAGCCACAGATACGCAGTATTTT,CATTISGGATDTQYF
TRBJ1-2,TRBV6-1,NA,NA,TGTGCCAGCAGTGAAGGCACAGGCTATGGCTACACCTTC,CASSEGTGYGYTF
TRBJ2-3,TRBV24-1,few,TRBD1,TGTGCCACCAGTGAGGGACAGTCCGGCACAGATACGCAGTATTTT,CATSEGQSGTDTQYF
TRBJ2-5,TRBV29-1,NA,NA,TGCAGCGTTGGACAGAGACAAGAGACCCAGTACTTC,CSVGQRQETQYF
TRBJ2-5,TRBV20-1,NA,NA,TGCAGTGCTAGTTCTGAGGGGACCCAGTACTTC,CSASSEGTQYF
TRBJ2-5,TRBV4-2,NA,TRBD1,TGTGCCAGCAGCCAAGATTGGCTCGACAGGGATGAGACCCAGTACTTC,CASSQDWLDRDETQYF
TRBJ1-4,TRBV5-5,NA,NA,TGTGCCAGCAGCCTGGAGGTCAGGGGTGCAACTAATGAAAAACTGTTTTTT,CASSLEVRGATNEKLFF
TRBJ2-1,TRBV25-1,NA,NA,TGTGCCAGCAGTGTGAGCAGGAAGGGGCTTTACAATGAGCAGTTCTTC,CASSVSRKGLYNEQFF
TRBJ2-7,TRBV6-2/TRBV6-3,once,NA,TGTGCCAGCAGTTACTCCAACCGGAGGAAGCAGTACTTC,CASSYSNRRKQYF